The clone carrying this T cell receptor beta chain qualifies as medium-sized. Its antigen is unknown. The gene symbols are mouse symbols. The read terminates 1 residue before the CDR3 end, so the remaining end is supplied by the germline J gene. This entry is derived from a study of tissue T cells after allogeneic stem cell transplantation. Whole-study results and caveats: Anatomically similar tissues had similar TCR repertoires within each patient.

The CDR3 is 11 residues long. The V end was cut by 2 bases, the J end by 5 bases, with 2 bases between. Per the germline V gene, CDR1 is NNHNN and CDR2 is SYGAGS (reference sequence). Sequencing used immunoSEQ multiplex PCR; TCRdb keeps in-frame clones, though not all of them. The sample yields approximately 5,700 clones, under 65% seen once. Stated time point: mouse harvest day 7 after allogeneic transplant. The graft held 10^6 splenic CD5+ T cells and 10^7 T-cell-depleted bone marrow cells. Tissues came from B6→BALB/c major-mismatch GVHD mice at day 7 or 14. Sequencing was performed on gut tissue. This sequence joins TRBV13-2 and TRBJ2-1; no clear D. The sequence was obtained from a female BALB/c mouse given C57BL/6 T cells with graft-versus-host disease after an allogeneic hematopoietic cell transplant. CDR3 region: CASGENAEQFF. The covered CDR3 bases are TGTGCCAGCGGTGAGAATGCTGAGCAGTTC.